This T cell receptor (beta chain) was profiled in a study of shared clonotypes between healthy human individuals. Findings and limits, study-wide: Relative to memory subsets, naive subsets generally showed larger estimated richness.

Comment on this clone: Its matching antigen is unknown.

Clones were sequenced by immunoSEQ multiplex PCR, and TCRdb holds only the in-frame ones, with some missing. This table holds 600,000 to 750,000 clones, 55% to 75% found once. Sequencing input: memory CD4+ T cells sorted from blood. Specified subset: CD45RA-negative fraction. The sequence came from a woman under 40 in good health.

CDR3 nucleotides: TGTGCCAGCTCACCAACGCTAACGAACCCCTACGAGCAGTACTTC. Encoded protein: CASSPTLTNPYEQYF. V gene TRBV18 combines with J gene TRBJ2-7; D is unclear. CDR1 is KGHSH and CDR2 is LQKENI in the germline V gene. Trimming removed 2 bases at V and 2 bases at J, with 13 bases between. The CDR3 loop spans 15 amino acids. The variable domain in full, completed from reference TRBV18 and TRBJ2-7, reads NAGVMQNPRHLVRRRGQEARLRCSPMKGHSHVYWYRQLPEEGLKFMVYLQKENIIDESGMPKERFSAEFPKEGPSILRIQQVVRGDSAAYFCASSPTLTNPYEQYFGPGTRLTVT.